This T cell receptor (beta chain) derives from a study of cytomegalovirus exposure and HLA in healthy donors (dated 2017 in TCRdb). Notes on the research overall: According to an earlier analysis of 587 of the donors, roughly 180 million T cells yielded roughly 110 million unique TCR beta sequences and 276 Gb of sequence data. An early release covering roughly 640 HLA-typed donors comprised about 300 gigabases of sequencing data and approximately 80 million unique TCR sequences. Of the 300 to 500 genotyped donors, over 80% were placed in the genetic ancestry cluster associated with self-reported Caucasian donors. The study aimed to test whether cataloging public T cell receptors could reveal signatures of past pathogen exposure. The study used immunosequencing to profile the T cell repertoires of approximately 690 subjects and linked those repertoires to cytomegalovirus serostatus. Along with the roughly 700-subject first cohort, a separate validation cohort of over a hundred different subjects was used. To predict cytomegalovirus infection status, the study combined high-throughput TCR immunosequencing, statistical association of individual TCRs with disease status, and machine learning. A later analysis re-analyzed previously published TCR beta repertoires from about 600 donors and added high-resolution HLA genotyping to study TCR occurrence patterns. Rather than using new phenotypic data, the later analysis identified candidate immune exposures from TCR beta sequences and from how often those sequences occurred across donors. In an earlier analysis of 587 of the donors, high-throughput TCR beta sequencing was used to judge whether each TCR beta V gene segment behaved as functional or pseudogenic. Donor age, sex, ethnicity and CMV serostatus were compiled alongside the repertoire data. Genome-wide SNP genotypes for about 65% of the roughly 670 donors were used in a later genetic analysis, which treated that subset as a discovery cohort. Every repertoire in the discovery cohort had been generated on one and the same sequencing platform. HLA typing covered class I and class II loci at four-digit resolution. The number of donors typed differed by locus, with roughly 629-640 for A, B, C, DRB1 and DQB1, around 500 for DQA1, 606 for DPA1, and under 490 for DPB1. A few DR-DQ haplotypes were treated as single units for association and clustering because of strong linkage in the cohort. On average, around 200,000 unique TCR beta nucleotide sequences were sequenced per donor among a few hundred genotyped donors of the cohort, with roughly 18% of those sequences being non-productive. Points the paper makes about the study in general: In a later analysis, more than 15,000 TCR beta sequences were associated with specific HLA alleles at a false discovery rate of 0.05. A further reported finding was that TCR beta sequences accurately predicted the HLA-A and HLA-B alleles for most subjects in the first cohort. Sequencing depth was assumed to be roughly uniform across donors in the presence/absence analyses, though that assumption may not hold. Broadly in line with IMGT annotations, most TCR beta V segments showed up in productive rearrangements about 87% or about 30% of the time in an earlier analysis of 587 of the donors. A group of highly shared sequence variants was considered likely to be a technical artifact of the sequencing pipeline. Compared with equally common non-associated chains, HLA-associated TCR beta chains in a later analysis were more clonally expanded and had lower generation probabilities. Immune exposure information for the cohort was limited to CMV serostatus. A later analysis found that most CMV-associated TCR beta chains appeared HLA-restricted, with HLA associations seemingly driven largely by CMV exposure. According to a later genetic analysis, donors in an Asian-associated ancestry cluster had fewer N-insertions in productive TCRs than the roughly 700-donor mean. The study gave a list of 150 to 200 TCR beta chains associated with cytomegalovirus. Most TCR sequences were seen in very few donors, while some public TCRs were found in many individuals. In a later analysis, TCR association rates were found to vary across HLA loci, with the most associated TCRs seen for DRB1 alleles and the fewest for HLA-C alleles. In a later genetic analysis, a missense DCLRE1C variant was associated with V-gene and J-gene trimming of TCR beta chains, and the association was replicated in an independent cohort. Because some donors lacked HLA typing at each locus, the association tests relied only on the typed subset. The authors suggested that the approach could potentially be generalized to other disease states and immunological phenotypes. In vitro tests confirmed that a few of the cytomegalovirus-associated TCR beta chains recognize cytomegalovirus antigens. According to a later analysis, parvovirus B19, influenza, CMV and Epstein-Barr virus appeared linked to several top co-occurrence clusters. The 87-base-pair reads could not distinguish some IMGT-functional V segments, including TRBV6-2 and TRBV6-3, so those segments were excluded. The classifier was reported to diagnose cytomegalovirus status with high specificity and sensitivity in both the original and validation cohorts. When HLA alleles, especially DR and DQ, strongly co-occurred, attributing TCR associations to individual alleles was difficult. Correlated functional status among segregating V segments might reflect linkage disequilibrium, but an unknown experimental factor could not be ruled out. Because counts were too low, seventeen rarely observed V segments, including chromosome 9 orphons, were left out of the earlier analysis of a few hundred of the donors. Only TCR beta chains were sequenced in this cohort, and the absence of alpha or paired-chain data limited detectable features.

Its CDR3 holds 15 amino acids, cysteine through phenylalanine. The only DNA kept is the CDR3, 45 bases in frame from the first base. Per the germline V gene, LGHNA is the CDR1 and YSLEER is the CDR2. V lost 0 bases and J lost 5 bases, and the count of bases not matched to a germline gene is 5. The library was prepared using the immunoSEQ multiplex PCR assay. For the multiplex PCR, a mixture combining 60 forward primers for TCR Vbeta segments and 13 reverse primers for TCR Jbeta segments was used. A multiplex PCR assay on genomic DNA amplified the CDR3 region of rearranged TCR beta genes. On the Illumina HiSeq System, the amplified TCR beta libraries were sequenced as 87-base-pair reads. Per the authors' processing: A later analysis counted tens of millions of unique TCR beta chains across the 550 to 700 repertoires, and some 12 million of these chains were shared by at least two donors. To remove PCR and sequencing errors, raw reads were error-corrected and collapsed into unique sequences using a nearest-neighbor algorithm that merged closely related sequences. V, D and J gene segments were assigned by aligning CDR3 sequences to IMGT reference sequences. Each retained sequence needed at least a six-nucleotide match to both a V gene segment and a J gene segment. Rearrangements were called productive when the CDR3 lacked stop codons and stayed in frame with V and J; all others were non-productive. Following IMGT convention, CDR3 was defined as the stretch from the second conserved V-encoded cysteine up to the conserved J-encoded phenylalanine. Sequences without an unambiguous match to a single V gene segment were excluded from the earlier analysis of 587 of the donors. In an earlier analysis of several hundred of the donors, V segments were called functional above 56.7% productive rearrangements and were called segregating when the between-donor standard deviation exceeded 5%. To diagnose cytomegalovirus status from the catalog of TCR beta chain sequences, a statistical classification framework was built. A later analysis assigned V and J genes by comparing TCR nucleotide sequences with IMGT/GENE-DB human TR gene sequences. A later analysis assigned CDR3 sequences and most-parsimonious VDJ recombination scenarios with the TCRdist pipeline. In a later analysis, each TCR beta chain was defined by its CDR3 amino acid sequence together with its V-gene family, and reads lacking a unique V-gene family were excluded. As a way to deal with suspected cross-contamination and a sequencing artifact, a later analysis dropped hundreds of nucleotide sequences that were highly shared and had low generation probability. A later analysis calculated a clonal expansion index for each public chain from normalized within-repertoire ranks of inferred template counts. Generation probabilities in a later analysis came from a VDJ recombination model fitted to out-of-frame rearrangements, and those results were checked against IGoR. A later analysis scored TCR-TCR, TCR-HLA and TCR-CMV co-occurrence with hypergeometric tests, applying a repertoire-size bias correction to TCR pairs. False discovery rates were estimated in a later analysis by permuting HLA or CMV assignments 20 times. In a later analysis, co-occurring TCRs were grouped using DBSCAN, with TCRdist sequence similarity added in when clustering inside HLA-allele-positive subsets. Repertoires with fewer than 30,000 or more than 120,000 public chains, plus five repertoires with anomalous nucleotide sharing, were excluded from co-occurrence clustering. Imported from immuneACCESS, the table was reduced by TCRdb to in-frame sequences with V and J called. These copies leave out some clones; in studies compared against another copy, an unresolved V gene accounts for under half, and the cause of the remainder is not known. For V, J and clone size, that table is used; D and trimming come from the DNA. Across this sample there are roughly 120,000 clones, with under 90% seen only once. About 3.8% of the sample goes to the ten largest clones.

Worth noting for this clone: Its antigen is not yet known. No clone much larger than this one lies a single base away; base qualities are absent. This sample includes further DNA sequences coding for the same CDR3.

The cohort comprised some 730 healthy bone marrow donors. All cohort members were sampled while nominally healthy, although unrecorded immune exposures were likely present. The donor tested CMV seronegative, placing the donor among the roughly 340 seronegative members of the cohort. A peripheral blood sample was provided by each donor, and peripheral blood mononuclear cells were used for TCR beta sequencing. Genomic DNA was extracted from the blood cell samples with the Qiagen DNeasy Blood Extraction Kit. Sequenced input: PBMCs. This TCR came from a woman in her 30s in good health and CMV-seronegative. The rearranged segments are TRBV4-3 and TRBJ2-7, with 9 junctional bases fitting TRBD2. The DNA sequence is given as TGCGCCAGCAGCCAAGAGGGCGGGAGGGCCCACGAGCAGTACTTC. Its coded protein is CASSQEGGRAHEQYF.